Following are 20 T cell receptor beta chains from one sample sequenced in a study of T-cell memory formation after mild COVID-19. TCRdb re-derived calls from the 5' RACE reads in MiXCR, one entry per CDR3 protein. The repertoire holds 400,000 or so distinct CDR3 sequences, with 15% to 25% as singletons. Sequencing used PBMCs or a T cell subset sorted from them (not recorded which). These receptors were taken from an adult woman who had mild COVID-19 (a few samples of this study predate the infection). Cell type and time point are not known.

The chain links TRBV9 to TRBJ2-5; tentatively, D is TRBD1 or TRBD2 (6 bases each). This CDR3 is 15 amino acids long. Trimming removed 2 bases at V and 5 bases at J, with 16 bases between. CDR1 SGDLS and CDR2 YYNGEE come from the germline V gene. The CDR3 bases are TGTGCCAGCAGCGTCTTAACGGGGGCTATGGAGACCCAGTACTTC. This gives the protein CASSVLTGAMETQYF.

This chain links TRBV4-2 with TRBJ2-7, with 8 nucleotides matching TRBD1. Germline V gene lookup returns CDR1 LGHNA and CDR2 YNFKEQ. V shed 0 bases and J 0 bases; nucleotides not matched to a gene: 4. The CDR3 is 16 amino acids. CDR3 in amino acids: CASSQDGGQASYEQYF. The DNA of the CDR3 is TGTGCCAGCAGCCAAGATGGGGGACAGGCCTCCTACGAGCAGTACTTC.

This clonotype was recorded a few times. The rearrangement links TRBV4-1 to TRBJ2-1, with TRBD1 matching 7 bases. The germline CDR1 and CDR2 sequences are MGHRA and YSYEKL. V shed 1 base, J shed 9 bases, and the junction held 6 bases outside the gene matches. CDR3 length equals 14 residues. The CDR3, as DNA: TGCGCCAGCAGCCAAGGACAGGGTATCGCTGAGCAGTTCTTC. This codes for CASSQGQGIAEQFF.

The CDR3 region is CASNDDSSNQPQHF. As DNA, the CDR3 is TGTGCCAGCAACGATGACAGTAGCAATCAGCCCCAGCATTTT. The V gene is TRBV7-9, the J gene TRBJ1-5, with a possible D match to TRBD1 (5 bases). The length of the CDR3 is 14 residues. V was cut by 7 bases and J by 0 bases, with 10 bases left in between. From germline, CDR1 is SEHNR and CDR2 FQNEAQ (reference sequence).

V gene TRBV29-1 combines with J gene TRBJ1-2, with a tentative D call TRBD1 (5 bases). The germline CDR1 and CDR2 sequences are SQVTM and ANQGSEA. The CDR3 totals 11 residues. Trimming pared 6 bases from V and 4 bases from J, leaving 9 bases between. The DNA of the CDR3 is TGCAGCGTCCCCGACAGCTATGGCTACACCTTC. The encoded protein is CSVPDSYGYTF.

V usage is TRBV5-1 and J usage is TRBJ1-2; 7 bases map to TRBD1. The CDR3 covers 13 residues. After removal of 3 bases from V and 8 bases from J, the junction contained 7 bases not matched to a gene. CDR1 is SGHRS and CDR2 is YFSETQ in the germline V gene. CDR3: CASSSQGLEGYTF. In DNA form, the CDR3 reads TGCGCCAGCAGCTCACAGGGGTTAGAGGGCTACACCTTC.

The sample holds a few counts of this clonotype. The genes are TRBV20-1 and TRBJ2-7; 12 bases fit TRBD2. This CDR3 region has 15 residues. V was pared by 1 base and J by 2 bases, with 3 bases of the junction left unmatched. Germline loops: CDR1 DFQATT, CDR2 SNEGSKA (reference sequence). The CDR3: CSARVRTSGTYEQYF. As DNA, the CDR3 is TGCAGTGCTAGAGTCCGGACTAGCGGGACCTACGAGCAGTACTTC.

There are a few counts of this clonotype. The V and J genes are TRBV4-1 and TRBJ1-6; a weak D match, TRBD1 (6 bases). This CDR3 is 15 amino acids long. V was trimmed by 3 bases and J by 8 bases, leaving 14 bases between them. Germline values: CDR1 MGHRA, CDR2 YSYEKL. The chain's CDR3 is CASSQVDRFDSPLHF. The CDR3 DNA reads TGCGCCAGCAGCCAGGTCGACAGGTTCGATTCACCCCTCCACTTT.

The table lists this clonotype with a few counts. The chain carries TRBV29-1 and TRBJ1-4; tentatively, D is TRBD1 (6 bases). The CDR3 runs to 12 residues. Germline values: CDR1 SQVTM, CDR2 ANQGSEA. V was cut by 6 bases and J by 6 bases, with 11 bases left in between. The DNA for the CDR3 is TGCAGCGTCCGGGACAAGGATGAAAAACTGTTTTTT. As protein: CSVRDKDEKLFF.

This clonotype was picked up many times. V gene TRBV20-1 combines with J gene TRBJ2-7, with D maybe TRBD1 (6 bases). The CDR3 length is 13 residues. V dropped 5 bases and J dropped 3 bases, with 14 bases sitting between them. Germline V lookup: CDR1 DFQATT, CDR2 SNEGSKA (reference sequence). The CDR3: CSAPTAGDYEQYF. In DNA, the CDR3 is TGCAGTGCTCCAACGGCAGGGGACTACGAGCAGTACTTC.

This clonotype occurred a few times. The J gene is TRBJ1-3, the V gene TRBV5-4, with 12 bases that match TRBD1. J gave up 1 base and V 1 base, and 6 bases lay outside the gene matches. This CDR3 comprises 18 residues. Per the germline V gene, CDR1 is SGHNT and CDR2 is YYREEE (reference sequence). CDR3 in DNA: TGTGCCAGCAGCTTGCCACCGGGACAGGGGGCGTCTGGAAACACCATATATTTT. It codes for CASSLPPGQGASGNTIYF.

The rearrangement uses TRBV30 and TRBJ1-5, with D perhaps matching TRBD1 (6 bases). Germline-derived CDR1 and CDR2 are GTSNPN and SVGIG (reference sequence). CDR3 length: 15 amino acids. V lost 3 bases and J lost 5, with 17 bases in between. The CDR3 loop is CAWSGPGGLYQPQHF. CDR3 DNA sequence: TGTGCCTGGAGCGGGCCGGGGGGGCTATATCAGCCCCAGCATTTT.

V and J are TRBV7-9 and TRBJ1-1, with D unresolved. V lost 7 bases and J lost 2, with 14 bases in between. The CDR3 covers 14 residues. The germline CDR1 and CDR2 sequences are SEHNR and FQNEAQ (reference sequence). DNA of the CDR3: TGTGCCAGCACCCTGTTCGGCTTAAACACTGAAGCTTTCTTT. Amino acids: CASTLFGLNTEAFF. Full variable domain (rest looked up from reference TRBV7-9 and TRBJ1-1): DTGVSQNPRHKITKRGQNVTFRCDPISEHNRLYWYRQTLGQGPEFLTYFQNEAQLEKSRLLSDRFSAERPKGSFSTLEIQRTEQGDSAMYLCASTLFGLNTEAFFGQGTRLTVV.

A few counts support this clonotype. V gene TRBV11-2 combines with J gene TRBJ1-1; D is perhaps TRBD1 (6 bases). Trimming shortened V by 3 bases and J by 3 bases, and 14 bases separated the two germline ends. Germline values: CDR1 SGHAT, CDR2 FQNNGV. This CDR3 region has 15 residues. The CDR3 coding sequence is TGTGCCAGCAGCTTGGGCAGGGGACGCCACACTGAAGCTTTCTTT. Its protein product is CASSLGRGRHTEAFF.

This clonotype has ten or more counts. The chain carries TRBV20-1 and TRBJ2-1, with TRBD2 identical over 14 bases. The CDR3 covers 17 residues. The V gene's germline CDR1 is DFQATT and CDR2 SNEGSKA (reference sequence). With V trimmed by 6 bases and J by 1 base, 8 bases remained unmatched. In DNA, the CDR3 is TGCAGTGCGATCGGGACTAGCGGGAGTATTTCCTACAATGAGCAGTTCTTC. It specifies CSAIGTSGSISYNEQFF.

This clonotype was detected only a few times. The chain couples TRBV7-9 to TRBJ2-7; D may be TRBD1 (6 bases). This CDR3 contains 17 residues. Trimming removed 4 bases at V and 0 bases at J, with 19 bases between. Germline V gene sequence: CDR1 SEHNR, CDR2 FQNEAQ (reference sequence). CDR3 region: CASSSGQQTQSSYEQYF. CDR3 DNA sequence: TGTGCCAGCAGCTCGGGACAACAGACGCAGAGCTCCTACGAGCAGTACTTC.

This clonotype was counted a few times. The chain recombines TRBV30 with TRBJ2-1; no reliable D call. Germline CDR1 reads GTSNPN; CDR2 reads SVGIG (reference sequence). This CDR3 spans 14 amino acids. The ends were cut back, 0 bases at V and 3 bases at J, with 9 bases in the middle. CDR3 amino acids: CAWSVADNYNEQFF. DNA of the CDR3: TGTGCCTGGAGTGTAGCAGACAACTACAATGAGCAGTTCTTC.

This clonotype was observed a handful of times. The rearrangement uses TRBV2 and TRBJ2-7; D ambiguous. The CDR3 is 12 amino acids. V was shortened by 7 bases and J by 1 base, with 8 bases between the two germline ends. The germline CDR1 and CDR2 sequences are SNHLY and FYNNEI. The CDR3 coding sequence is TGTGCCAGCAACGCAGTATCCTACGAGCAGTACTTC. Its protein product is CASNAVSYEQYF.

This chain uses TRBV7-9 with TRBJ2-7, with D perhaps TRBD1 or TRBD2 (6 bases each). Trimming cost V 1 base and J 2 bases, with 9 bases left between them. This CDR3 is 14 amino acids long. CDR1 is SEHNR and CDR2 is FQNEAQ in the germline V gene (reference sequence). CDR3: CASSLDGGPYEQYF. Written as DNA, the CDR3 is TGTGCCAGCAGCTTAGACGGGGGCCCCTACGAGCAGTACTTC.

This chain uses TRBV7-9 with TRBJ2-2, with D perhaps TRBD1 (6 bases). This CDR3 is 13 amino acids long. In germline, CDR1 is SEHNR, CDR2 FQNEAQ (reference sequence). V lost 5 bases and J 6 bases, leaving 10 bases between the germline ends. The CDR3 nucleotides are TGTGCCAGCAGCCCCGCAGGGGCCGGGGAGCTGTTTTTT. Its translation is CASSPAGAGELFF.